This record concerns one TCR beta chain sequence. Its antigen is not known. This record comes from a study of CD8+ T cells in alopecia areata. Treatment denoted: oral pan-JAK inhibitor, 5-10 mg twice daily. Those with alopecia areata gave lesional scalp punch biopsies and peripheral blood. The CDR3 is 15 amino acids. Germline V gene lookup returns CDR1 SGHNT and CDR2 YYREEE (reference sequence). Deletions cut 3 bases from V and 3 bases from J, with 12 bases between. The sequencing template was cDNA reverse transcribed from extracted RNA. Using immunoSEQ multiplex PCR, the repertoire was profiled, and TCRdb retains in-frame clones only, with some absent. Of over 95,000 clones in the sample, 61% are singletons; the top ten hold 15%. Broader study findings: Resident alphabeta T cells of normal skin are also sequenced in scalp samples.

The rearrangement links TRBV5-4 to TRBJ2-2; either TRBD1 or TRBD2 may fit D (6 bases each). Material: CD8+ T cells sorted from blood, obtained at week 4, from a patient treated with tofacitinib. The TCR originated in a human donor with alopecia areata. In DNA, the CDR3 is TGTGCCAGCAGCTCCTCGGGGGCCCACACCGGGGAGCTGTTTTTT. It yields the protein CASSSSGAHTGELFF. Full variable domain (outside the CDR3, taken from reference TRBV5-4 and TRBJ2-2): ETGVTQSPTHLIKTRGQQVTLRCSSQSGHNTVSWYQQALGQGPQFIFQYYREEENGRGNFPPRFSGLQFPNYSSELNVNALELDDSALYLCASSSSGAHTGELFFGEGSRLTVL.